A selection of T cell receptor beta chains follows, all from one sample in a study of blood T cell repertoires in COVID-19. Libraries were prepared by immunoSEQ multiplex PCR; TCRdb keeps only in-frame clonotypes and omits some of them. The data hold 95,000 to 110,000 clones, with more than 75% observed a single time. Sequenced: peripheral blood. The source is a man aged 60 to 69 with acute or convalescent COVID-19. Each CDR3 is given without its conserved first and last residue.

j_call v_call cdr3_aa
TRBJ2-3 TRBV2 ASSGDSGITDTQY
TRBJ2-3 TRBV19 ASKGQQLTDTQY
TRBJ2-1 TRBV5-1 ASSIDRVNEQF
TRBJ2-1 TRBV5-1 ASSPRDRDNEQF
TRBJ1-2 TRBV28 ASEGVHYGYT
TRBJ2-5 TRBV9 ASSPSSETQY
TRBJ2-1 TRBV14 ASGTSGYNEQF
TRBJ2-1 TRBV24-1 ATRTGGGNEQF
TRBJ2-3 TRBV25-1 ASIGVAGKSLDTQY
TRBJ1-4 TRBV6-1 ASSVRGLATNEKLF
TRBJ2-1 TRBV5-5 ASSLRDRGGYNEQF
TRBJ1-1 TRBV11-3 ASSPSQVFTNTEAF
TRBJ1-4 TRBV18 ASSPPGGQRGNEKLF
TRBJ1-1 TRBV3-1/TRBV3-2 ASQPDRGGGTEAF
TRBJ1-4 TRBV6-6 ASSYSGTGGEKLF
TRBJ1-2 TRBV7-9 ASSSQYVGTVYGYT
TRBJ1-6 TRBV19 ASSPRDRSNSPLH
TRBJ1-5 TRBV10-3 AISVGQGPVPQH
TRBJ2-7 TRBV6-5 ASKFDRGYEQY
TRBJ2-3 TRBV19 ASSRRQGSGTDTQY
TRBJ2-1 TRBV2 ASSTGQGNSYNEQF
TRBJ1-1 TRBV6-2/TRBV6-3 ASSRPSRAWTEAF
TRBJ1-2 TRBV18 ASSPLPVGGPYGYT
TRBJ2-2 TRBV7-7 ASSLNGGARTGELF
TRBJ2-7 TRBV20-1 SASGGFSGRANEQY
TRBJ1-2 TRBV6-1 ASSERGDRGFGYT
TRBJ1-2 TRBV28 ASSKGALVGYT
TRBJ1-2 TRBV6-1 ASSESPQGASYGYT
TRBJ2-2 TRBV18 ASSAKRESTGELF
TRBJ1-2 TRBV9 ASSGDAERNYGYT
TRBJ1-5 TRBV7-9 ASSFTGPQPQH
TRBJ1-1 TRBV12-3/TRBV12-4 ASSLGRATEAF
TRBJ1-5 TRBV11-2 ASGTASNQPQH
TRBJ2-1 TRBV18 ASSPPRGYNEQF
TRBJ1-5 TRBV6-6 ASSYSGEARNQPQH
TRBJ2-1 TRBV29-1 SVAWQGSEQF
TRBJ2-4 TRBV28 ASSSTREAKNIQY
TRBJ1-2 TRBV14 ASSQAGRGDGYT
TRBJ2-1 TRBV11-2 ASSPTWDSEEQF
TRBJ1-5 TRBV6-1 ASSEGGTGNQPQH
TRBJ1-5 TRBV19 ASSKRDRGNQPQH
TRBJ2-3 TRBV19 ASTPGTTDTQY
TRBJ2-1 TRBV5-4 ASSLGGTSNYNEQF
TRBJ1-1 TRBV3-1/TRBV3-2 ASSPGGGTEAF
TRBJ2-5 TRBV7-2 ASSLERQQETQY
TRBJ1-3 TRBV20-1 SARMGQLIY
TRBJ2-3 TRBV29-1 SVEGRVTDTQY
TRBJ1-1 TRBV5-1 ASSSGQGWTGTEAF
TRBJ1-2 TRBV9 ASSVATGRETYGYT
TRBJ2-4 TRBV15 ATSRESGQLFNIAKNIQY
TRBJ1-4 TRBV18 ASSSRGRGEKLF
TRBJ2-2 TRBV6-2/TRBV6-3 ASSYSYISTGELF
TRBJ1-1 TRBV2 ASSVTGNTEAF
TRBJ2-6 TRBV6-6 ASSQRGLAGANVLT